The 2 T cell receptor beta chains given below trace back to one sample, sequenced in a study of T cells after yellow fever vaccination. TCRdb independently ran MiXCR on the 5' RACE reads; one entry per CDR3 protein. The table has about 99,000 distinct CDR3 sequences, 4.5% to 6% seen once. The sample in question was CD8+ T cells sorted from PBMCs, obtained 10 days after the yellow fever booster vaccination. The receptors originated from a man between 18 and 29 years old who received the YFV17D yellow fever vaccine.

The rearrangement joins TRBV24-1 to TRBJ2-3; weak D call: TRBD1 (5 bases). CDR1 is KGHDR and CDR2 is SFDVKD in the germline V gene. The CDR3 spans 17 residues. V was pared by 3 bases and J by 2 bases, with 17 bases between. The CDR3 protein is CATSDGASLGLTDTQYF. Written as DNA, the CDR3 is TGTGCCACCAGTGATGGGGCCTCTCTGGGGCTCACAGATACGCAGTATTTT.

This chain connects TRBV6-5 to TRBJ2-1; no clear D. Germline V gene data show CDR1 as MNHEY and CDR2 as SVGAGI. Trimming removed 5 bases at V and 0 bases at J, with 11 bases between. The CDR3 is made up of 15 amino acids. CDR3 amino acids: CASSLSRSSYNEQFF. The CDR3 DNA is TGTGCCAGCAGTCTCTCACGGAGCTCCTACAATGAGCAGTTCTTC.